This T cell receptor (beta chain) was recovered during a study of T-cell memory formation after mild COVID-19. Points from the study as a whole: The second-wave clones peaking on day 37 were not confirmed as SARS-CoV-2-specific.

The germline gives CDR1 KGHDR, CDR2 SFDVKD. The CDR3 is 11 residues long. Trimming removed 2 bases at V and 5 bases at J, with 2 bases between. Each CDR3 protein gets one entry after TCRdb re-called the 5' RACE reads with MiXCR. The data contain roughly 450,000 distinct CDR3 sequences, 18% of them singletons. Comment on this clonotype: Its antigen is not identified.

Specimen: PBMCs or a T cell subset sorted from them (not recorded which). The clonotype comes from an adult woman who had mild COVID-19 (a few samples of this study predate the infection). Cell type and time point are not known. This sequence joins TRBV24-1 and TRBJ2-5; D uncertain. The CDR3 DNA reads TGTGCCACCAGTGATTATGAGACCCAGTACTTC. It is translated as CATSDYETQYF.